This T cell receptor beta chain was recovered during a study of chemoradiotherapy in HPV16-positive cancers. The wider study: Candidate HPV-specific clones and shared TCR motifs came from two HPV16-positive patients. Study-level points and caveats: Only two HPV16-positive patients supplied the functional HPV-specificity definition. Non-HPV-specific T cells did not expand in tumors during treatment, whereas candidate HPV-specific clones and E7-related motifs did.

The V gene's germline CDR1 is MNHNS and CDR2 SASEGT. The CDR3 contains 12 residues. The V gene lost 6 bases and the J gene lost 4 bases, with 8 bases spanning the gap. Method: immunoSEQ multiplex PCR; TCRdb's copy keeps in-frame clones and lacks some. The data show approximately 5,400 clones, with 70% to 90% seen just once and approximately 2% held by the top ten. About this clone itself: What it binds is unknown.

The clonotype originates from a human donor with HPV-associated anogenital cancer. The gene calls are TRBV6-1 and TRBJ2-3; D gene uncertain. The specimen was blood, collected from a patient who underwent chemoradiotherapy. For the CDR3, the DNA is TGTGCCAGCAGCCGAAACCCAGATACGCAGTATTTT. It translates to CASSRNPDTQYF.